The 2 T cell receptor beta chains reported below all come from one sample, sequenced in a study of blood T cell repertoires in COVID-19. Using immunoSEQ multiplex PCR, the repertoire was profiled, and TCRdb retains in-frame clones only, with some absent. The profile shows 100,000 to 150,000 clones, approximately 88% of them singletons. The specimen was peripheral blood. The source of these receptors is a man aged 60 to 69 with acute or convalescent COVID-19.

This rearrangement joins TRBV7-8 to TRBJ2-3; the match to TRBD2 covers 10 bases. V lost 1 base to trimming and J lost 7 bases; unmatched junction nucleotides: 5. Per the germline V gene, CDR1 is SGHVS and CDR2 is FQNEAQ. CDR3 size: 15 residues. In nucleotides, the CDR3 is TGTGCCAGCAGCTTAGGGAGCGGGGGGGTAAATACGCAGTATTTT. Translation gives CASSLGSGGVNTQYF.

The genes are TRBV6-1 and TRBJ1-4, with a weak D call TRBD1 (6 bases). There are 16 residues in the CDR3. Trimming shortened V by 2 bases and J by 0 bases, and 10 bases separated the two germline ends. CDR1 MNHNS and CDR2 SASEGT come from the germline V gene. The CDR3 coding sequence is TGTGCCAGCAGTGAATGGCAGGGGACAACTAATGAAAAACTGTTTTTT. Translation: CASSEWQGTTNEKLFF.